The clone carrying this T cell receptor beta chain was counted once. Its cognate antigen is unknown. The table came from immunoSEQ multiplex PCR; TCRdb's copy has only in-frame clones and leaves some out. The sample has 13,000 to 15,000 clones; 68% are singletons. The record originates from a study of CD4+ T cells in melanoma. The study, taken as a whole, reports: Reportedly, melanoma neoantigen-specific CD4+ T cells showed varied differentiation states. CD8+ T cell, macrophage and B cell function reportedly correlated with neoantigen-specific CD4+ T cells.

Germline V gives CDR1 KGHSH, CDR2 LQKENI. This CDR3 spans 15 amino acids. Trimming left V 3 bases short and J 7 bases short, with 13 bases between. Sequencing was performed on cells from a culture (not recorded whether cultured in vitro). The gene calls are TRBV18 and TRBJ1-6; D call uncertain. The TCR comes from a human donor with melanoma. CDR3: CASSPSAGKNSPLHF. The CDR3 region has the DNA TGTGCCAGCTCACCGTCGGCCGGGAAAAATTCACCCCTCCACTTT.